What follows describes a single T cell receptor (beta chain). Its cognate antigen has yet to be identified. The sample holds no much larger clone one base away, and base qualities are not on file. The cohort consisted of fewer than 700 healthy bone marrow donors. All cohort members were sampled while nominally healthy, although unrecorded immune exposures were likely present. The donor tested CMV seronegative, placing the donor among the 300 to 400 seronegative members of the cohort. Each donor provided a peripheral blood sample, and peripheral blood mononuclear cells were used for TCR beta sequencing. Genomic DNA was extracted from the blood cell samples with the Qiagen DNeasy Blood Extraction Kit. The data were obtained in a study of cytomegalovirus exposure and HLA in healthy donors (dated by TCRdb to between 2016 and 2019). As for the study more broadly: According to an earlier analysis of several hundred of the donors, roughly 180 million T cells yielded 117 million unique TCR beta sequences and 276 Gb of sequence data. To decide whether each TCR beta V gene segment behaved as functional or pseudogenic, an earlier analysis of some 580 of the donors relied on high-throughput TCR beta sequencing. A separate validation cohort of 100 to 150 different subjects was used in addition to the approximately 670-subject first cohort. Of the 300 to 500 genotyped donors, more than 75% were placed in the genetic ancestry cluster associated with self-reported Caucasian donors. Four to six DR-DQ haplotypes were handled as single units for association and clustering, since linkage in the cohort was strong. A later genetic analysis took genome-wide SNP genotypes for about three fifths of the 666 donors and used that subset as a discovery cohort. Among roughly 370 genotyped donors of the cohort, an average of about 240,000 unique TCR beta nucleotide sequences were sequenced per donor, 15% to 20% of them non-productive. High-throughput TCR immunosequencing, statistical association of individual TCRs with disease status, and machine learning were combined to predict cytomegalovirus infection status. Donor age, sex, ethnicity and CMV serostatus were compiled alongside the repertoire data. The study profiled the T cell repertoires of about 640 subjects by immunosequencing and related them to cytomegalovirus serostatus. HLA typing included class I and class II loci at four-digit resolution. Typing coverage differed by locus: A, B, C, DRB1 and DQB1 were typed in roughly 629-630 donors, DQA1 in 500 to 550, DPA1 in some 570, and DPB1 in roughly 450. About 300 gigabases of sequencing data and around 80 million unique TCR sequences made up an early release that covered under 750 HLA-typed donors. The study aimed to test whether cataloging public T cell receptors could reveal signatures of past pathogen exposure. Every repertoire in the discovery cohort had been generated on one and the same sequencing platform. The later analysis used no new phenotypic data to find candidate immune exposures, relying instead on TCR beta sequences and their occurrence across donors. In a later analysis, previously published TCR beta repertoires from 550 to 700 donors were re-analyzed and high-resolution HLA genotyping was added so that TCR occurrence patterns could be studied.

To prepare the library, the immunoSEQ multiplex PCR assay was applied. For the multiplex PCR, a mixture combining 60 forward primers for TCR Vbeta segments and 13 reverse primers for TCR Jbeta segments was used. A multiplex PCR assay on genomic DNA amplified the CDR3 region of rearranged TCR beta genes. The Illumina HiSeq System was used to sequence the amplified TCR beta libraries as 87-base-pair reads. As for the authors' bioinformatics: A later analysis counted about 80 million unique TCR beta chains across the 650 to 700 repertoires, and about 10 million of these chains were shared by at least two donors. Raw reads were error-corrected and collapsed into unique sequences by a nearest-neighbor algorithm in which closely related sequences were merged to remove PCR and sequencing errors. Alignment of CDR3 sequences to IMGT reference sequences was used to assign V, D and J gene segments. For a sequence to be retained, a match of at least six nucleotides was required to both a V gene segment and a J gene segment. A rearrangement was called productive if the CDR3 had no stop codons and remained in frame with V and J, and every other rearrangement was called non-productive. Following IMGT convention, CDR3 was defined as the stretch from the second conserved V-encoded cysteine to the conserved J-encoded phenylalanine. Sequences without an unambiguous match to a single V gene segment were excluded from the earlier analysis of about 600 of the donors. In an earlier analysis of 500 to 750 of the donors, V segments were called functional above 56.7% productive rearrangements and were called segregating when the between-donor standard deviation exceeded 5%. A statistical classification framework was developed to diagnose cytomegalovirus status using the catalog of TCR beta chain sequences. In a later analysis, V and J genes were assigned by comparing TCR nucleotide sequences against IMGT/GENE-DB human TR gene sequences. Using the TCRdist pipeline, a later analysis assigned CDR3 sequences along with most-parsimonious VDJ recombination scenarios. A later analysis defined each TCR beta chain by its CDR3 amino acid sequence plus V-gene family, and excluded reads lacking a unique V-gene family. As a way to deal with suspected cross-contamination and a sequencing artifact, a later analysis dropped hundreds of nucleotide sequences that were highly shared and had low generation probability. In a later analysis, a clonal expansion index was calculated for each public chain from normalized within-repertoire ranks of inferred template counts. In a later analysis, generation probabilities were computed with a VDJ recombination model fitted to out-of-frame rearrangements, and the resulting probabilities were checked against IGoR. Hypergeometric tests were used in a later analysis to score TCR-TCR, TCR-HLA and TCR-CMV co-occurrence, with a repertoire-size bias correction applied to the TCR pairs. In a later analysis, false discovery rates were estimated by permuting HLA or CMV assignments 20 times. In a later analysis, co-occurring TCRs were grouped with DBSCAN, and TCRdist sequence similarity was added when clustering was performed within HLA-allele-positive subsets. For co-occurrence clustering, repertoires with fewer than 30,000 or more than 120,000 public chains were excluded, along with roughly 5 repertoires with anomalous nucleotide sharing. The source is immuneACCESS, and TCRdb retained only in-frame sequences with V and J called. Part of the clones is not carried over; for the studies checked, unresolved V genes explain less than half of this, and the remainder is unexplained. Clonal size and the V and J genes are those of that table, whereas D and trimming came from the DNA. In all, the sample holds about 150,000 clones, and approximately 68% of those were seen once. Together, the top ten hold almost 4.5% of the sample.

On the study overall, not on this receptor specifically: In a later analysis, over 15,000 TCR beta sequences were associated with specific HLA alleles at a false discovery rate of 0.05. Some IMGT-functional V segments, including TRBV6-2 and TRBV6-3, could not be distinguished by the 87-base-pair reads and were therefore excluded. CMV serostatus was the only immune exposure information available for the cohort. An earlier analysis of approximately 590 of the donors showed that most TCR beta V segments appeared in productive rearrangements either about 87% or about 30% of the time, which broadly matched IMGT annotations. A further reported finding was that TCR beta sequences accurately predicted the HLA-A and HLA-B alleles for most subjects in the first cohort. Assigning TCR associations to individual alleles was difficult when HLA alleles, especially DR and DQ, strongly co-occurred. Because counts were too low, 15 to 20 rarely observed V segments, including chromosome 9 orphons, were excluded from the earlier analysis of about 500 of the donors. Most TCR sequences were observed very rarely across donors, whereas some public TCRs were present in many individuals. Sequencing depth was assumed to be roughly uniform across donors in the presence/absence analyses, though that assumption may not hold. This cohort had only TCR beta chains sequenced, and the lack of alpha or paired-chain data limited which features could be detected. The classifier was reported to diagnose cytomegalovirus status with high specificity and sensitivity in both the original and validation cohorts. It was suggested by the authors that the approach could potentially be generalized to other disease states and immunological phenotypes. An association between a missense DCLRE1C variant and V-gene and J-gene trimming of TCR beta chains was found in a later genetic analysis and replicated in an independent cohort. A cluster of highly shared sequence variants was judged likely to be a technical artifact of the sequencing pipeline. Compared with equally common non-associated chains, HLA-associated TCR beta chains in a later analysis were more clonally expanded and had lower generation probabilities. A later analysis reported that several top co-occurrence clusters appeared linked to parvovirus B19, influenza, CMV and Epstein-Barr virus. Three of the identified cytomegalovirus-associated TCR beta chains were confirmed in vitro to be specific for cytomegalovirus antigens. Because HLA typing was missing for some donors at each locus, association tests included only the typed subset. A total of 164 TCR beta chains were listed by the study as associated with cytomegalovirus. According to a later analysis, most CMV-associated TCR beta chains appeared to be HLA-restricted, and the HLA associations seemed to be driven largely by CMV exposure. Linkage disequilibrium might explain the correlated functional status among segregating V segments, but an unknown experimental factor could not be ruled out. According to a later analysis, TCR association rates differed among HLA loci, with DRB1 alleles showing the most associated TCRs and HLA-C alleles showing the fewest. A later genetic analysis reported fewer N-insertions in productive TCRs among donors in an Asian-associated ancestry cluster than the roughly 670-donor mean.

The V end gives up 0 bases and the J end 8 bases, leaving 18 bases in the junction not matched to a gene. The germline V gene supplies CDR1 SGDLS and CDR2 YYNGEE. The CDR3 measures 20 amino acids from cysteine to phenylalanine. This entry keeps only the CDR3 DNA: 60 bases, framed from base 1. In this chain, TRBV9 is recombined with TRBJ2-1; 12 central nucleotides agree with TRBD2. The sample consisted of PBMCs. The receptor was derived from a man aged 60-69 years in good health and CMV-seronegative. The CDR3 region: CASSVDRDVASGRGEDEQFF. The nucleotide sequence reads TGTGCCAGCAGCGTAGATCGGGATGTGGCTAGCGGGAGGGGCGAGGATGAGCAGTTCTTC.